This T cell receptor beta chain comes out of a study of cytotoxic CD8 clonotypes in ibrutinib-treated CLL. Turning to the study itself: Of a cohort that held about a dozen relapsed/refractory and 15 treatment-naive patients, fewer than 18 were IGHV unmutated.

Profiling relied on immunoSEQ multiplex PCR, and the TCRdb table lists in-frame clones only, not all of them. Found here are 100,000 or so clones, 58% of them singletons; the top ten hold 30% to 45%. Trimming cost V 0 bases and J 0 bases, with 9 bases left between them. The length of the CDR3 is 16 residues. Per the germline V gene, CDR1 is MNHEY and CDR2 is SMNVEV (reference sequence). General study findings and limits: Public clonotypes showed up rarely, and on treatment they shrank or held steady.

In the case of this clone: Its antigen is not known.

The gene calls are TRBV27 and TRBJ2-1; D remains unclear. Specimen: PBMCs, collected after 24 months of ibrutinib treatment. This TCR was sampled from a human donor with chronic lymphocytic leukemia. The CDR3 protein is CASSLSAASSYNEQFF. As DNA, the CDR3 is TGTGCCAGCAGTTTATCTGCGGCGAGCTCCTACAATGAGCAGTTCTTC.